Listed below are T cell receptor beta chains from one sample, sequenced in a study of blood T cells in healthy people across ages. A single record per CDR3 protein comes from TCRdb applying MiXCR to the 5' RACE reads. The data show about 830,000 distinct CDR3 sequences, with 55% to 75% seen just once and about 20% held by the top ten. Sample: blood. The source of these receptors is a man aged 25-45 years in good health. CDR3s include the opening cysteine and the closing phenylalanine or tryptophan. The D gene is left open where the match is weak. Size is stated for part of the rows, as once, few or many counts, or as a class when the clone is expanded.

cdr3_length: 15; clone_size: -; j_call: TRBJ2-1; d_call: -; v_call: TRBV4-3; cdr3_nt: TGCGCCAGCAGCCAAGCCTACGCATCTTCGGATGAGCAGTTCTTC; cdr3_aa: CASSQAYASSDEQFF
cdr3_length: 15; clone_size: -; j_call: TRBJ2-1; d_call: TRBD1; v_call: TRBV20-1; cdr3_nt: TGCAGTGCTAGAGGCGGACAGGGTTTTACGCTTGAGCAGTTCTTC; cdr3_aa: CSARGGQGFTLEQFF
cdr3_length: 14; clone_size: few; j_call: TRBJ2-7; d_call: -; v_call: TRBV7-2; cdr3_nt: TGTGCCAGCAGCTTAGGACAGCCTGCCTACGAGCAGTACTTC; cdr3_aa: CASSLGQPAYEQYF
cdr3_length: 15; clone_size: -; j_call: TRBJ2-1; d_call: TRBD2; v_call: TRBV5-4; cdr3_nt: TGTGCCAGCAGCCCTGGTAGCGGGAGCTACAATGGGCAGTTCTTC; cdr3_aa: CASSPGSGSYNGQFF
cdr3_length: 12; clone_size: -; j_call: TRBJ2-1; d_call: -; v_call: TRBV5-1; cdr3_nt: TGCGCCAGCAGCTACCTCGGCGATGAGCAGTTCTTC; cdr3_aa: CASSYLGDEQFF
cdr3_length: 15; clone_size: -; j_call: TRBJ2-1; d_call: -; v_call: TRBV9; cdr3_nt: TGTGCCAGCAGCGTAGCGGGGGGCTTCTACAATGAGCAGTTCTTC; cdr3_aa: CASSVAGGFYNEQFF
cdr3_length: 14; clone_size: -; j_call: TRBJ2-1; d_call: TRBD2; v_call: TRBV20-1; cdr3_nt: TGCAGTGCTAGACGGGGGGGGACTGACAATGAGCAGTTCTTC; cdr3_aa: CSARRGGTDNEQFF
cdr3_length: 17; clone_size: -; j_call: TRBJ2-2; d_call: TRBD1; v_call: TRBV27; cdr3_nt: TGTGCCAGCAGACTGGGAAAGGGACAGGGGCACACCGGGGAGCTGTTTTTT; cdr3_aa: CASRLGKGQGHTGELFF
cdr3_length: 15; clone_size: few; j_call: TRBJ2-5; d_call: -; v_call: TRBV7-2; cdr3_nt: TGTGCCAGCAACTTAGAGGCCCGGGGGCAGGAGACCCAGTACTTC; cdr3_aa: CASNLEARGQETQYF
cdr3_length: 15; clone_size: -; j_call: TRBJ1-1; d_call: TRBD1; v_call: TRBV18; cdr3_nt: TGTGCCAGCTCGACGACAGGGGTCGTGAACACTGAAGCTTTCTTT; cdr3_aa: CASSTTGVVNTEAFF
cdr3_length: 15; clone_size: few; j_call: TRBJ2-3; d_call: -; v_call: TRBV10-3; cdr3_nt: TGTGCCATCAGTGACCCAGCCCGTAGCACAGATACGCAGTATTTT; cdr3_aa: CAISDPARSTDTQYF
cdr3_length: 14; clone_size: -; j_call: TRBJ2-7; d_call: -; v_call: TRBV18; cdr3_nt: TGTGCCAGCTCACCTCAGGGACCTCCGGACGAGCAGTACTTC; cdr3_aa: CASSPQGPPDEQYF
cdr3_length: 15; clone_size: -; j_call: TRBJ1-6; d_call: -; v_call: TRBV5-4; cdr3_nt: TGTGCCAGCAGCTTGGGGGGCCGCGAGTCCTCACCCCTCCACTTT; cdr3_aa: CASSLGGRESSPLHF
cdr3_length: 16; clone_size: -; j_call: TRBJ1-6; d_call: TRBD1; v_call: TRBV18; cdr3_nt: TGTGCCAGCTCACCAGGCTCCGGACAGGGGAATTCACCCCTCCACTTT; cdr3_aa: CASSPGSGQGNSPLHF
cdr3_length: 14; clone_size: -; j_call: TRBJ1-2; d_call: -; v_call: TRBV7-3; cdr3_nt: TGTGCCAGCAGCTTATCGGGGGGGTTGGATGGCTACACCTTC; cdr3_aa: CASSLSGGLDGYTF
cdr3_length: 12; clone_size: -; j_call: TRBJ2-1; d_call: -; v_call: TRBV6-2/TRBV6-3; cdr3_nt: TGTGCCAGCAGCGGCTACGTCAATGAGCAGTTCTTC; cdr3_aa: CASSGYVNEQFF
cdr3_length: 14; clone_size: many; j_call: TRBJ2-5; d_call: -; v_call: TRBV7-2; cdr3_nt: TGTGCCAGCAGCTTAGTAGGCCTCCAAGAGACCCAGTACTTC; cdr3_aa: CASSLVGLQETQYF
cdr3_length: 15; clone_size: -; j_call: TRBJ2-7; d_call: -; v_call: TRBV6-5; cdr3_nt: TGTGCCAGCAGACACGATCACAGGCGGTCCTACGAGCAGTACTTC; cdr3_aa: CASRHDHRRSYEQYF
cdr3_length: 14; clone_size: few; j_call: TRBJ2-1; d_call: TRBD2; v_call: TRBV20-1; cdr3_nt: TGCAGTGCTACAGTGCTAGCGGGATTCAATGAGCAGTTCTTC; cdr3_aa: CSATVLAGFNEQFF
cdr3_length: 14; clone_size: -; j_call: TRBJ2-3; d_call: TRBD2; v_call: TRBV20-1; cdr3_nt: TGCAGCGAAAATAGCGGGATTAGCACAGATACGCAGTATTTT; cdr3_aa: CSENSGISTDTQYF
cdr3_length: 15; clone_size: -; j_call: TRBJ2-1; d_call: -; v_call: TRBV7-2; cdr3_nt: TGTGCCAGCAGCTTAGAACCGGGTCACATCGATGAGCAGTTCTTC; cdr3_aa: CASSLEPGHIDEQFF
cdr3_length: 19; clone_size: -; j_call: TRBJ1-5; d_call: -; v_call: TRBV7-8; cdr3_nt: TGTGCCAGCAGCTTATACGAGGTCGCGGCAGACGATAGCAATCAGCCCCAGCATTTT; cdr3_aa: CASSLYEVAADDSNQPQHF
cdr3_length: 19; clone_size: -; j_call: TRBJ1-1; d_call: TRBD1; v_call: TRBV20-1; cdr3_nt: TGCAGTGCTAGACCGGGACAGGGTTTTTCATCGATGGGGAAGACTGAAGCTTTCTTT; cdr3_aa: CSARPGQGFSSMGKTEAFF
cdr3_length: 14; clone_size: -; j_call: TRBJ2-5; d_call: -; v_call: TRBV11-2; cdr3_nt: TGTGCCAGCAGCTTAGATCTGATAGGAGAGACCCAGTACTTC; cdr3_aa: CASSLDLIGETQYF
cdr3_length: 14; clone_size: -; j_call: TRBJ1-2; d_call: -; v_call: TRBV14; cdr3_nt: TGTGCCAGCAGCCCAGGGCTTCAAGGGTATGGCTACACCTTC; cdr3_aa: CASSPGLQGYGYTF
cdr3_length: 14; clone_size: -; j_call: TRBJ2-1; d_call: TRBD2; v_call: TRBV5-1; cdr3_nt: TGCGCCAGCAGCCCTGGGGGAGGGGCCAATGAGCAGTTCTTC; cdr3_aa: CASSPGGGANEQFF
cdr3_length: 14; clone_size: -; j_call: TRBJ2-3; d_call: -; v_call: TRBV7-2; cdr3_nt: TGTGCCAGCAGCTTAGTTGGTCCCCCAGATACGCAGTATTTT; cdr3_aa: CASSLVGPPDTQYF